Following are 7 T cell receptor beta chains from one sample sequenced in a study of blood T cell repertoires in COVID-19. Assay used: immunoSEQ multiplex PCR; TCRdb lists only in-frame clones, some missing. Of 100,000 to 150,000 clones listed, roughly 80% are singletons. The sequenced sample was peripheral blood. These receptors were taken from a woman in her forties or fifties with acute or convalescent COVID-19.

The V and J genes are TRBV5-4 and TRBJ1-5, with D possibly being TRBD1 (5 bases). The ends were cut back, 0 bases at V and 6 bases at J, with 10 bases in the middle. CDR1 is SGHNT, CDR2 YYREEE, per germline (reference sequence). The CDR3 length is 14 residues. The CDR3 region has the DNA TGTGCCAGCAGCTTGGCTGGGGCCGGTCAGCCCCAGCATTTT. It encodes CASSLAGAGQPQHF.

The chain recombines TRBV12-5 with TRBJ2-7; 9 bases match TRBD2. There are 13 residues in the CDR3. V trimming: 7 bases; J trimming: 3 bases; junction bases outside the gene matches: 4. Per germline, CDR1 LGHNT and CDR2 FRNRAP. CDR3: CASASAGGYEQYF. CDR3 DNA: TGTGCTAGTGCATCAGCGGGGGGCTACGAGCAGTACTTC.

The chain links TRBV7-2 to TRBJ2-7; 7 positions match TRBD2. This CDR3 spans 15 amino acids. Germline assignment: CDR1 SGHTA and CDR2 FQGNSA. The junction had 11 bases not matched to a gene; V was cut back by 5 bases and J by 4 bases. The CDR3 sequence is CASSARSGVGYEQYF. The DNA of the CDR3 is TGTGCCAGCAGCGCGCGCAGCGGGGTAGGTTACGAGCAGTACTTC.

In its sample, this clone was seen once. J is TRBJ1-6 and V is TRBV3-1 (or the pseudogene TRBV3-2); the match to TRBD1 covers 7 bases. The germline V gene encodes CDR1 LGHDT and CDR2 YNNKEL (reference sequence). V dropped 4 bases and J dropped 7; count of bases not matched to a gene: 10. CDR3 length: 16 amino acids. Here the CDR3 reads CASSPQGQGDNSPLHF. CDR3 nucleotide sequence: TGTGCCAGCAGCCCACAGGGGCAGGGGGACAATTCACCCCTCCACTTT.

The rearrangement uses TRBV27 and TRBJ1-2; TRBD1 agrees at 7 bases. This CDR3 region has 15 residues. CDR1 is MNHEY, CDR2 SMNVEV, per germline (reference sequence). Unmatched junction bases numbered 11, after V lost 2 bases and J lost 8 bases. This CDR3 is CASSLMTGRDEGYTF. CDR3 nucleotides: TGTGCCAGCAGTTTAATGACAGGGAGAGATGAGGGCTACACCTTC.

The chain carries TRBV11-3 and TRBJ1-3; TRBD1 is a possible D gene (6 bases). The CDR3 covers 13 residues. CDR1 and CDR2 (germline): SGHNT, YENEEA. V lost 5 bases, J lost 8 bases, and 13 bases lay in between. The chain's CDR3 is CASSPQGIDTIYF. CDR3 DNA: TGTGCCAGCAGCCCACAGGGTATAGACACCATATATTTT.

The gene calls are TRBV19 and TRBJ2-3, with D possibly being TRBD1 (5 bases). The V end lost 2 bases, the J end lost 2 bases, and 8 bases lay between the germline ends. There are 14 residues in the CDR3. The germline gives CDR1 LNHDA, CDR2 SQIVND (reference sequence). The CDR3 DNA follows: TGTGCCAGTAGTATACGACAGCCCACAGATACGCAGTATTTT. Its translation is CASSIRQPTDTQYF. Full variable domain (missing parts from reference TRBV19 and TRBJ2-3): DGGITQSPKYLFRKEGQNVTLSCEQNLNHDAMYWYRQDPGQGLRLIYYSQIVNDFQKGDIAEGYSVSREKKESFPLTVTSAQKNPTAFYLCASSIRQPTDTQYFGPGTRLTVL.